This TCR beta chain was profiled in a study of cytomegalovirus exposure and HLA in healthy donors. V lost 0 bases and J lost 5, with 11 bases in between. The germline CDR1 and CDR2 sequences are SGHRS and YFSETQ. This CDR3 spans 14 amino acids. Amplification used 60 Vbeta primers and 13 Jbeta primers. Method: immunoSEQ multiplex PCR; TCRdb's copy keeps in-frame clones and lacks some. The data contain 150,000 to 200,000 clones, approximately 82% of them seen just once; the ten biggest clones take up about 8%. The count of this clone is one. The receptor's source is a woman in her 40s in good health and CMV-seropositive. The specimen was PBMCs. The V and J genes are TRBV5-1 and TRBJ1-1; D gene unclear. The CDR3 region is CASSLGAGITEAFF. The DNA of the CDR3 is TGCGCCAGCAGCTTGGGGGCGGGGATAACTGAAGCTTTCTTT.